This paragraph reports one T cell receptor (beta chain). Its antigen is still unknown. The data originate from a study of T-cell reconstitution after alpha-beta-depleted transplantation in children. Study-wide results and limits: Several patients had high TCRbeta diversity at day 60; it came from surviving recipient T cells and thymic progenitors. By about two months after transplant, alpha-beta T cells reportedly arose from several hundred graft clones that had expanded. The main origin of T-cell counts and diversity one year after transplant was newly produced T cells.

CDR3 length equals 14 residues. Germline V gives CDR1 DFQATT, CDR2 SNEGSKA (reference sequence). Trimming cost V 1 base and J 5 bases, with 11 bases left between them. This sample's TCRbeta library carried unique molecular identifier barcodes. MiXCR was run by TCRdb on the PCR reads, yielding one entry per CDR3 protein. This sample carries almost 250,000 distinct CDR3 sequences, roughly a quarter of them seen once, and the ten largest clones take over 2.5%. The chain has TRBV20-1 and TRBJ2-2, with no clear D. This specimen consisted of PBMCs, obtained before TCRalphabeta/CD19-depleted stem cell transplant. This TCR came from a girl aged 2 to 9 with Fanconi anemia, due to receive a stem cell transplant. CDR3 protein: CSARVPRLTGELFF. CDR3 nucleotide sequence: TGCAGTGCTAGAGTCCCTCGCCTGACCGGGGAGCTGTTTTTT.